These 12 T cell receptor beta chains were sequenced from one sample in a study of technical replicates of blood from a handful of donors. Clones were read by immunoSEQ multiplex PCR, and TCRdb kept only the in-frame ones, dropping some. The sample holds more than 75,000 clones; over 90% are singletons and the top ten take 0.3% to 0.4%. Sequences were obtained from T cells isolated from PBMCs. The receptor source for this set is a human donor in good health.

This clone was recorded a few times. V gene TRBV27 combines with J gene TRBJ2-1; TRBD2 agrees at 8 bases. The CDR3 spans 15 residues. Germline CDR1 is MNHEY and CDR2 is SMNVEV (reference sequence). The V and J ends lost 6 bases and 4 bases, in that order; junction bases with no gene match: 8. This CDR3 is CASSQLAEMYNEQFF. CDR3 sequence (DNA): TGTGCCAGCAGCCAACTAGCGGAAATGTACAATGAGCAGTTCTTC.

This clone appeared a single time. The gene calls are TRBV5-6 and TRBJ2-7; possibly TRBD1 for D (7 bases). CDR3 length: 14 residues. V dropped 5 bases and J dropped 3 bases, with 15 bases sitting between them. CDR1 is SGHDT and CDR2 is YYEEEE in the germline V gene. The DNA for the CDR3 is TGTGCCAGCAGTAGGGGGGACAGCCTCTACGAGCAGTACTTC. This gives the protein CASSRGDSLYEQYF.

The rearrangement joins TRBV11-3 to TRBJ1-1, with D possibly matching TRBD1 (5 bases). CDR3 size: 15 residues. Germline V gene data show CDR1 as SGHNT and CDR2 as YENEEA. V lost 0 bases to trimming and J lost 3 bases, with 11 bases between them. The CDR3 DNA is TGTGCCAGCAGCTTAGATGGGGCTCGGGACACTGAAGCTTTCTTT. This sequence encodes CASSLDGARDTEAFF.

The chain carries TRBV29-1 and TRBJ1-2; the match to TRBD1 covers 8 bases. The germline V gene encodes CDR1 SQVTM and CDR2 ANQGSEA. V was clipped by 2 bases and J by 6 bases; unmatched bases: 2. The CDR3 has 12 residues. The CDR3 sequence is CSVEQGANGYTF. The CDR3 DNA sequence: TGCAGCGTTGAACAGGGGGCGAATGGCTACACCTTC.

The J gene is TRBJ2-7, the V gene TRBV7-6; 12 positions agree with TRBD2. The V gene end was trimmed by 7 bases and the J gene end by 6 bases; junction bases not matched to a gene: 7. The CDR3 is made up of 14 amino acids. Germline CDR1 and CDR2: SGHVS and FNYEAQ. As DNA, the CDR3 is TGTGCCAGCATCGAGACTAGCGGGGGAGCCGAGCAGTACTTC. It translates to CASIETSGGAEQYF.

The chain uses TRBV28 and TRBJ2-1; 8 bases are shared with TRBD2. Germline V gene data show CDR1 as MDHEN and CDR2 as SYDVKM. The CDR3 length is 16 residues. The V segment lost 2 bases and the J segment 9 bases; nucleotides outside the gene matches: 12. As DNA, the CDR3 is TGTGCCAGCAGTTTACATCAGCGGGAGTACGGGGGTGAGCAGTTCTTC. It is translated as CASSLHQREYGGEQFF.

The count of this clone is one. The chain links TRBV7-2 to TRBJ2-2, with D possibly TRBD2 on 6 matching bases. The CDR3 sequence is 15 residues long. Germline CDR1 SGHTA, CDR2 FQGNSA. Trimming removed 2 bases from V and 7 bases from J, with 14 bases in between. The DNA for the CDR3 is TGTGCCAGCAGCTTATCGCAGGGAGGTAACGGGGAGCTGTTTTTT. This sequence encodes CASSLSQGGNGELFF.

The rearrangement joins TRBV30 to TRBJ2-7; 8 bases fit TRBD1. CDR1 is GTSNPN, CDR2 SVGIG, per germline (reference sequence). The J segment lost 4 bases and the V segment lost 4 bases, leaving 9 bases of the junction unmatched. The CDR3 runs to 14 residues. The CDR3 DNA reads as TGTGCCTGGACCCCACAGGGGGTTGGATACGAGCAGTACTTC. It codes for CAWTPQGVGYEQYF.

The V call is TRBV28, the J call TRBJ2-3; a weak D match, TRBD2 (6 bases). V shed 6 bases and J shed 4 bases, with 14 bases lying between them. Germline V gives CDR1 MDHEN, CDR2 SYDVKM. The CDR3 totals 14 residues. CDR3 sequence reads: CASRQQRDSDTQYF. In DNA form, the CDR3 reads TGTGCCAGCAGACAACAGAGGGACTCAGATACGCAGTATTTT.

Here the CDR3 reads CASSRGLYNEQFF. CDR3 nucleotides: TGTGCCAGCAGCCGTGGACTATACAATGAGCAGTTCTTC. V is TRBV7-6 and J is TRBJ2-1; weak D call: TRBD2 (6 bases). The CDR3 has 13 amino acids. Between the trimmed V and J ends, which lost 5 bases and 4 bases, there was a span of 9 bases. The germline CDR1 and CDR2 sequences are SGHVS and FNYEAQ. The whole variable domain, filled in from reference TRBV7-6 and TRBJ2-1, reads GAGVSQSPRYKVTKRGQDVALRCDPISGHVSLYWYRQALGQGPEFLTYFNYEAQQDKSGLPNDRFSAERPEGSISTLTIQRTEQRDSAMYRCASSRGLYNEQFFGPGTRLTVL.

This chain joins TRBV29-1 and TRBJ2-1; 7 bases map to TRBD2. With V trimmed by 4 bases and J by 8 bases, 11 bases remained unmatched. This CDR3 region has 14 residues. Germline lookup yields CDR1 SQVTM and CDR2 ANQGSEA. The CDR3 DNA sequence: TGCAGCGTTGGTCCGGGCGGGAGCTTAGATGAGCAGTTCTTC. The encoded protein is CSVGPGGSLDEQFF.

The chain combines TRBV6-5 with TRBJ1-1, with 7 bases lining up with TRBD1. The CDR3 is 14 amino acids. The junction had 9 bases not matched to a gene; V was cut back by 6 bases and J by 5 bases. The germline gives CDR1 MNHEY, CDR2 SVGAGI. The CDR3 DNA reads TGTGCCAGCAGCTCCAACAGGGGTAGTACTGAAGCTTTCTTT. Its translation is CASSSNRGSTEAFF.